The clone carrying this TCR beta chain was counted ten times or more. The entry originates in a study of neurological immune-mediated disorders. Overall study context: In a group of some 35 multiple sclerosis patients, some 30 had the relapsing-remitting type and 3 had the secondary progressive type.

Trimming stripped 3 bases from V and 3 bases from J, with 14 bases between. The CDR3 length is 16 residues. TCRdb used MiXCR to reprocess the 5' RACE reads, holding one entry per CDR3 protein. The data contain around 60,000 distinct CDR3 sequences, roughly 3.5% of them singletons. This clonotype originated in a woman aged 60-70 years with multiple sclerosis. Sequencing input: PBMCs. The chain couples TRBV12-3 or TRBV12-4 to TRBJ2-2; D is perhaps TRBD1 (6 bases). In DNA, the CDR3 is TGTGCCAGCAGTTTGTGGCAGGGGATCGACACCGGGGAGCTGTTTTTT. Protein product: CASSLWQGIDTGELFF.